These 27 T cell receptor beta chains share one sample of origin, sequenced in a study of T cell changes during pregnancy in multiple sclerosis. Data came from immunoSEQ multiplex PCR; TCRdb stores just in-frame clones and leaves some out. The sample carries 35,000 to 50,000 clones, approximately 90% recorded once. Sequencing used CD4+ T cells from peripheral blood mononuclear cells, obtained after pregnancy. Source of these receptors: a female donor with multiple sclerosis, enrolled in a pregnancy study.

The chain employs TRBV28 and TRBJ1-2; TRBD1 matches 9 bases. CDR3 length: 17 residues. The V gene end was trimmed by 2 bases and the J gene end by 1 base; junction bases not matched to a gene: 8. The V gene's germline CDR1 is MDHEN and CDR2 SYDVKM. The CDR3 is CASSLTMRQGDNYGYTF. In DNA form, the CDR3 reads TGTGCCAGCAGTTTAACTATGCGACAGGGGGATAACTATGGCTACACCTTC.

The CDR3 is CASSFLSNGVDTQYF. For the CDR3, the DNA is TGTGCCAGCAGTTTCCTTTCGAATGGAGTAGATACGCAGTATTTT. The rearrangement joins TRBV27 to TRBJ2-3; no clear D gene. CDR1 is MNHEY, CDR2 SMNVEV, per germline (reference sequence). V lost 3 bases and J 5 bases, leaving 15 bases between the germline ends. The CDR3 spans 15 residues.

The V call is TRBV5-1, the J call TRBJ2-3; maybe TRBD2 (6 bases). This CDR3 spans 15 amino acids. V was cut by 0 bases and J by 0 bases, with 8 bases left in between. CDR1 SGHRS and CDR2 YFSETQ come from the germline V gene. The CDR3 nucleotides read TGCGCCAGCAGCTTGGTAGCGGAGAGCACAGATACGCAGTATTTT. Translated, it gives CASSLVAESTDTQYF.

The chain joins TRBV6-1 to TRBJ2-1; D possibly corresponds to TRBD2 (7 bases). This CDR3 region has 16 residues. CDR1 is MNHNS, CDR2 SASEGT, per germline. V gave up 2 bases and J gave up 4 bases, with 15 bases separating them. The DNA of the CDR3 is TGTGCCAGCAGTGAAAGGGGGGGTGGGAAATACAATGAGCAGTTCTTC. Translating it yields CASSERGGGKYNEQFF.

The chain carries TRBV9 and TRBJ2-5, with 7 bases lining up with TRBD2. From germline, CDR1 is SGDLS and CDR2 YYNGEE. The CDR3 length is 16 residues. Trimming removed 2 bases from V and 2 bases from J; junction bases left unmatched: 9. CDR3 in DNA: TGTGCCAGCAGCGTGGGCACTAGCGTTGGGCAAGAGACCCAGTACTTC. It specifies CASSVGTSVGQETQYF.

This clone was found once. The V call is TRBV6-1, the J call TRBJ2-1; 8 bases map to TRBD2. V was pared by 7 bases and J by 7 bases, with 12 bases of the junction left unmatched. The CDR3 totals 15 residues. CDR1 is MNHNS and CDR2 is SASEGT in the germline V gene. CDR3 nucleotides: TGTGCCAGCACCCCAAGGTGGCGGGAGGATAATGAGCAGTTCTTC. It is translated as CASTPRWREDNEQFF.

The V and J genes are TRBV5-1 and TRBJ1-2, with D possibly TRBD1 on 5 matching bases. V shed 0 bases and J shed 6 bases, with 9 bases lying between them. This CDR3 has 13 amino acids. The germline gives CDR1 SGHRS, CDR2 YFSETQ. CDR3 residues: CASSLDRRDGYTF. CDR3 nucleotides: TGCGCCAGCAGCTTGGACAGGAGGGATGGCTACACCTTC.

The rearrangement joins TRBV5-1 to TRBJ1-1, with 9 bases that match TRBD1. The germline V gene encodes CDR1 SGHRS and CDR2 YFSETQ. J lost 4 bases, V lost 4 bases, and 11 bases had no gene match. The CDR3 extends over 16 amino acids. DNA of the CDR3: TGCGCCAGCAGCGCGGGACAGGGTGGTGCGAGCACTGAAGCTTTCTTT. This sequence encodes CASSAGQGGASTEAFF.

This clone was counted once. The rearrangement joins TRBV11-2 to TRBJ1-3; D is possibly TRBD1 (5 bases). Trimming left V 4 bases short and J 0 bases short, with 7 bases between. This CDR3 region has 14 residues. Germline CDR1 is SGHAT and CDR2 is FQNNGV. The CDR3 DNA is TGTGCCAGCAGCTCGGACATCTCTGGAAACACCATATATTTT. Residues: CASSSDISGNTIYF. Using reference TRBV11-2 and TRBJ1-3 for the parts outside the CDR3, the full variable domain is EAGVAQSPRYKIIEKRQSVAFWCNPISGHATLYWYQQILGQGPKLLIQFQNNGVVDDSQLPKDRFSAERLKGVDSTLKIQPAKLEDSAVYLCASSSDISGNTIYFGEGSWLTVV.

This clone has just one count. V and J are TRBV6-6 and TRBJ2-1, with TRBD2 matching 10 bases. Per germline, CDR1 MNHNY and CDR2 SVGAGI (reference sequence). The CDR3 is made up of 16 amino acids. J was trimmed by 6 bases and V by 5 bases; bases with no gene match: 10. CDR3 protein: CASSTESSGSLNEQFF. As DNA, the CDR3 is TGTGCCAGCAGTACTGAGTCTAGCGGGAGCCTCAATGAGCAGTTCTTC.

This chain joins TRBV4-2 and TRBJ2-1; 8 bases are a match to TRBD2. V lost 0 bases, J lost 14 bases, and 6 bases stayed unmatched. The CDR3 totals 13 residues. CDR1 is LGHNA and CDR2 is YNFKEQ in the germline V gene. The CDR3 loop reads CASSQEAAGGKFF. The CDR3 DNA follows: TGTGCCAGCAGCCAAGAGGCGGCGGGGGGAAAGTTCTTC.

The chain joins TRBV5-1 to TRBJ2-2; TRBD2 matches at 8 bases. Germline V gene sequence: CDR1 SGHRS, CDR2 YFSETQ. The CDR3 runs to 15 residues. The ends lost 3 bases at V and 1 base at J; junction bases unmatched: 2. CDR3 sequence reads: CASSSGLVNTGELFF. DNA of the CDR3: TGCGCCAGCAGCTCGGGACTAGTGAACACCGGGGAGCTGTTTTTT.

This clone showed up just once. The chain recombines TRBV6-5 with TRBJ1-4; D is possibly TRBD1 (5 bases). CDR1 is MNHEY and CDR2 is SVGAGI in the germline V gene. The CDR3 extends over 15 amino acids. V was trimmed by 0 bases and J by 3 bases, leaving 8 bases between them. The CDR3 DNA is TGTGCCAGCAGTTACTCGACAGTGCCTAATGAAAAACTGTTTTTT. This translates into CASSYSTVPNEKLFF.

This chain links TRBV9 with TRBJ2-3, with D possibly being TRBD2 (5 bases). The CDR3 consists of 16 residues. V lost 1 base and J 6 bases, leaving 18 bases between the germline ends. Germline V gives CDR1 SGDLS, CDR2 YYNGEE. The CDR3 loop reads CASSVRGGNSFDTQYF. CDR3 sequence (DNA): TGTGCCAGCAGCGTACGGGGTGGGAACTCATTTGATACGCAGTATTTT.

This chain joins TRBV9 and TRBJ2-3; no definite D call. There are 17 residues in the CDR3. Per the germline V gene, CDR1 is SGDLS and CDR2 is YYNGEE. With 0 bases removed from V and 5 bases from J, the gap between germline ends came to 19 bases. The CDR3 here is CASSVAPDGLGLDTQYF. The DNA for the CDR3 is TGTGCCAGCAGCGTAGCCCCAGACGGGTTGGGTTTAGATACGCAGTATTTT.

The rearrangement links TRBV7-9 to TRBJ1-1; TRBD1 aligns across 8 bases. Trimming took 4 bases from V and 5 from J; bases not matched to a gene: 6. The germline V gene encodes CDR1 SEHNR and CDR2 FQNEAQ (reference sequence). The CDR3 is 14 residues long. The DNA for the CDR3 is TGTGCCAGCAGCTCGGACAGGGCTAGTACTGAAGCTTTCTTT. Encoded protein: CASSSDRASTEAFF.

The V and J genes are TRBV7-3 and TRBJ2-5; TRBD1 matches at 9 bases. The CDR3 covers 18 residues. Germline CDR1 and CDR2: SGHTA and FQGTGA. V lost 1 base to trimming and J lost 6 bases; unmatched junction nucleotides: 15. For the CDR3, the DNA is TGTGCCAGCAGCTTAATTGGGGGTACGGGACAGGGTGTGAAGACCCAGTACTTC. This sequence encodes CASSLIGGTGQGVKTQYF. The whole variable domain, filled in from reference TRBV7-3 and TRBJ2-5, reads GAGVSQTPSNKVTEKGKYVELRCDPISGHTALYWYRQSLGQGPEFLIYFQGTGAADDSGLPNDRFFAVRPEGSVSTLKIQRTERGDSAVYLCASSLIGGTGQGVKTQYFGPGTRLLVL.

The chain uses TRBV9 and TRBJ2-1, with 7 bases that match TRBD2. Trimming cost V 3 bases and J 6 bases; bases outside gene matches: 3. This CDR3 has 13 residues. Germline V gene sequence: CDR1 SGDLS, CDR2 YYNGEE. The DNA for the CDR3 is TGTGCCAGCAGCGACGGACTAGTCAATGAGCAGTTCTTC. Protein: CASSDGLVNEQFF.

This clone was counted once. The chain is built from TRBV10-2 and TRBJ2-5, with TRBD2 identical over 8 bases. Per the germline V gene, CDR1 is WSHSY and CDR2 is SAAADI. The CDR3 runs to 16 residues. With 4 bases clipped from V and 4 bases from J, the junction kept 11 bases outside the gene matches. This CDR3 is CASSGLAGSHLETQYF. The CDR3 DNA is TGCGCCAGCAGTGGGTTAGCGGGAAGCCATCTAGAGACCCAGTACTTC.

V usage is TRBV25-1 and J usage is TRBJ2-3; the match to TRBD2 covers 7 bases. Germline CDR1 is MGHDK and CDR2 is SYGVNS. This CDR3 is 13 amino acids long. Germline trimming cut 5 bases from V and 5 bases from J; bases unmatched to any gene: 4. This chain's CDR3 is CASSLGRGDTQYF. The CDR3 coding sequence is TGTGCCAGCAGTCTAGGGAGGGGAGATACGCAGTATTTT.

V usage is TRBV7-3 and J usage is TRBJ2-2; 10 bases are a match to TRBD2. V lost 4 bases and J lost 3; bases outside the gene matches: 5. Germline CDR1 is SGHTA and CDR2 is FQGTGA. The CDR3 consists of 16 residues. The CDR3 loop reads CASSSLAGVYTGELFF. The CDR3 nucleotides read TGTGCCAGCAGCTCCCTAGCGGGAGTGTACACCGGGGAGCTGTTTTTT.

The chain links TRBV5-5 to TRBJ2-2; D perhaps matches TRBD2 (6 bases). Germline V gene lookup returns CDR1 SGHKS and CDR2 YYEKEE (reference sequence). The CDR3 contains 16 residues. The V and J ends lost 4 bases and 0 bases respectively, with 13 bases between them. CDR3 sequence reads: CASSAGTAANTGELFF. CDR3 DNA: TGTGCCAGCAGCGCCGGGACTGCGGCGAACACCGGGGAGCTGTTTTTT.

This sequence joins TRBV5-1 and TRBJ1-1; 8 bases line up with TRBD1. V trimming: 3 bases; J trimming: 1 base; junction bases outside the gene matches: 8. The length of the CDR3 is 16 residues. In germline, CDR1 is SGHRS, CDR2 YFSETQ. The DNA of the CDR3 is TGCGCCAGCAGCTCCGAAGGACAGGGACGGAACACTGAAGCTTTCTTT. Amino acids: CASSSEGQGRNTEAFF. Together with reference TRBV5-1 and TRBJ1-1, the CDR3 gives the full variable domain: KAGVTQTPRYLIKTRGQQVTLSCSPISGHRSVSWYQQTPGQGLQFLFEYFSETQRNKGNFPGRFSGRQFSNSRSEMNVSTLELGDSALYLCASSSEGQGRNTEAFFGQGTRLTVV.

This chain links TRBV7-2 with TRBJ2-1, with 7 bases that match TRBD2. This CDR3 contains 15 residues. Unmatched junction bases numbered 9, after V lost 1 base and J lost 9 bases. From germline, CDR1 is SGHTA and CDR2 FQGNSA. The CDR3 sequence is CASSLGLGLVSEQFF. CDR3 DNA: TGTGCCAGCAGCTTAGGGTTAGGACTAGTATCTGAGCAGTTCTTC.

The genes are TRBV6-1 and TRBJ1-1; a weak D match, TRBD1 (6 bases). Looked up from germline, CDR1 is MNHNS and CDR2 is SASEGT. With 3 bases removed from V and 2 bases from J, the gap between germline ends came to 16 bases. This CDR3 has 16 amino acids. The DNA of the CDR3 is TGTGCCAGCAGTGACCACAACTACAGGGTTAACACTGAAGCTTTCTTT. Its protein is CASSDHNYRVNTEAFF.

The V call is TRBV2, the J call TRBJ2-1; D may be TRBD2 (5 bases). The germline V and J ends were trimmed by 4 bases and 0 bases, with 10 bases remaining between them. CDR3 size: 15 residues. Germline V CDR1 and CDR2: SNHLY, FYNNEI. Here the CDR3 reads CASSVAGSSYNEQFF. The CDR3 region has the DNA TGTGCCAGCAGTGTTGCGGGCAGCTCCTACAATGAGCAGTTCTTC. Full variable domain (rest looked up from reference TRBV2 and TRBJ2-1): EPEVTQTPSHQVTQMGQEVILRCVPISNHLYFYWYRQILGQKVEFLVSFYNNEISEKSEIFDDQFSVERPDGSNFTLKIRSTKLEDSAMYFCASSVAGSSYNEQFFGPGTRLTVL.

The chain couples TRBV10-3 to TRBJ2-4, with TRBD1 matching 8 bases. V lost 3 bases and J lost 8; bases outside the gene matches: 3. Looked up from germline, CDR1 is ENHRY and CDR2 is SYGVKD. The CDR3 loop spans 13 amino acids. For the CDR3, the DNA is TGTGCCATCAGTGACAGGGGGCCGGACATTCAGTACTTC. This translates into CAISDRGPDIQYF.